This T cell receptor (beta chain) was sequenced for a study of cytomegalovirus exposure and HLA in healthy donors. Study background: The platform used for the 120 or so validation repertoires matched that of the approximately 640 first-cohort repertoires, a later analysis reported.

Trimming at V came to 4 bases and at J to 4 bases, leaving 10 bases not matched to a gene. In germline, CDR1 is SGHTA, CDR2 FQGNSA. CDR3 length: 16 residues. Clones were read by immunoSEQ multiplex PCR, and TCRdb kept only the in-frame ones, dropping some. The sample holds around 150,000 clones, roughly nine tenths seen once. Study outcomes and limitations: Overall, some 160 TCR beta chains were annotated as cytomegalovirus-associated.

A remark on this clone: Its cognate antigen is unknown.

Material: PBMCs. This TCR was sampled from a man between 18 and 35 years old in good health and CMV-seronegative. The chain recombines TRBV7-2 with TRBJ2-1; TRBD1 matches 7 bases. The DNA for the CDR3 is TGTGCCAGCAGCTGGCCGGGACAGCCAGAATACAATGAGCAGTTCTTC. This translates into CASSWPGQPEYNEQFF.